This T cell receptor (beta chain) was obtained from a study of cytomegalovirus exposure and HLA in healthy donors (dated by TCRdb to 2016 to 2017). Study-wide context: An earlier analysis of approximately 550 of the donors reported 250 to 300 Gb of sequence data and 117 million unique TCR beta sequences from some 180 million T cells. An earlier analysis of about 620 of the donors applied high-throughput TCR beta sequencing to assess whether each TCR beta V gene segment acted as functional or pseudogenic. The T cell repertoires of some 700 subjects were profiled by immunosequencing and related to cytomegalovirus serostatus. The study aimed to test whether signatures of past pathogen exposure could be identified by cataloging public T cell receptors. Every repertoire in the discovery cohort had been generated on one and the same sequencing platform. On average, about 240,000 unique TCR beta nucleotide sequences were sequenced per donor among several hundred genotyped donors of the cohort, with about 19% of those sequences being non-productive. The number of donors typed differed by locus, with about 629-630 for A, B, C, DRB1 and DQB1, 522 for DQA1, some 570 for DPA1, and some 470 for DPB1. To predict cytomegalovirus infection status, the study combined high-throughput TCR immunosequencing, statistical association of individual TCRs with disease status, and machine learning. A later genetic analysis took genome-wide SNP genotypes for about 55% of the 666 donors and used that subset as a discovery cohort. HLA typing included class I and class II loci at four-digit resolution. In addition to the first cohort of approximately 670 subjects, a separate validation cohort of over 90 different subjects was used. Donor age, sex, ethnicity and CMV serostatus were compiled alongside the repertoire data. Four or five DR-DQ haplotypes were handled as single units for association and clustering because linkage in the cohort was strong. Of the 398 genotyped donors, over 65% fell in the genetic ancestry cluster associated with self-reported Caucasian donors. Approximately 300 gigabases of sequencing data and 78 million or so unique TCR sequences were included in an early release covering around 650 HLA-typed donors. Rather than using new phenotypic data, the later analysis identified candidate immune exposures from TCR beta sequences and from how often those sequences occurred across donors. To study patterns of TCR occurrence, a later analysis re-analyzed previously published TCR beta repertoires from around 670 donors and added high-resolution HLA genotyping. The paper as a whole reports these results and caveats: An association between a missense DCLRE1C variant and V-gene and J-gene trimming of TCR beta chains was found in a later genetic analysis and replicated in an independent cohort. In the study, 150 to 200 TCR beta chains were listed as associated with cytomegalovirus. According to a later analysis, parvovirus B19, influenza, CMV and Epstein-Barr virus appeared linked to several top co-occurrence clusters. Most TCR sequences were seen in very few donors, while some public TCRs were found in many individuals. According to a later analysis, TCR association rates differed among HLA loci, with DRB1 alleles showing the most associated TCRs and HLA-C alleles showing the fewest. Some IMGT-functional V segments, including TRBV6-2 and TRBV6-3, could not be distinguished by the 87-base-pair reads and were therefore excluded. Because HLA typing was unavailable for some donors at each locus, only the typed subset was used in association tests. Cytomegalovirus status was reported to be diagnosed by the classifier with high specificity and sensitivity in both the original and validation cohorts. For the cohort, immune exposure information was limited to CMV serostatus. A cluster of highly shared sequence variants was judged likely to represent a technical artifact of the sequencing pipeline. A later analysis found that most CMV-associated TCR beta chains appeared HLA-restricted, with HLA associations seemingly driven largely by CMV exposure. In vitro tests confirmed that a few of the cytomegalovirus-associated TCR beta chains recognize cytomegalovirus antigens. In an earlier analysis of approximately 590 of the donors, most TCR beta V segments were observed in productive rearrangements about 87% or about 30% of the time, broadly matching IMGT annotations. Compared with the 666-donor mean, donors in an Asian-associated ancestry cluster had fewer N-insertions in productive TCRs, according to a later genetic analysis. The earlier analysis of some 540 of the donors excluded seventeen rarely observed V segments, including chromosome 9 orphons, because counts were too low. When HLA alleles, especially DR and DQ, strongly co-occurred, TCR associations were difficult to assign to individual alleles. In a later analysis, HLA-associated TCR beta chains were found to be more clonally expanded and to have lower generation probabilities than equally common non-associated chains. The authors suggested that the approach could potentially be generalized to other disease states and immunological phenotypes. Sequencing depth was assumed to be roughly uniform across donors in the presence/absence analyses, though that assumption may not hold. Correlated functional status among segregating V segments might reflect linkage disequilibrium, but an unknown experimental factor could not be ruled out. Specific HLA alleles were associated with 18,000 or so TCR beta sequences at a false discovery rate of 0.05 in a later analysis. A further reported finding was that TCR beta sequences accurately predicted the HLA-A and HLA-B alleles for most subjects in the first cohort. In this cohort, only TCR beta chains were sequenced, and detectable features were limited by the absence of alpha or paired-chain data.

This clone was observed a single time. It has no known antigen specificity. Per-nucleotide qualities are absent, and no much larger clonotype sits a single base away. Germline trimming: 2 bases from V, 1 base from J; junction bases outside gene matches: 4. The CDR3 has 15 amino acids, counting the end cysteine and phenylalanine. Kept here is only the CDR3 DNA, which spans 45 bases and is read in frame from base 1. CDR1 is given as SGHTA and CDR2 as FQGNSA, both from the germline V gene. The library was built by means of the immunoSEQ multiplex PCR assay. A mixture of 60 forward primers for TCR Vbeta segments and 13 reverse primers for TCR Jbeta segments was used in the multiplex PCR. Amplification of the CDR3 region of rearranged TCR beta genes was performed with a multiplex PCR assay on genomic DNA. The amplified TCR beta libraries were sequenced on the Illumina HiSeq System as 87-base-pair reads. In the paper's pipeline: A later analysis counted approximately 74 million unique TCR beta chains across the 500 to 850 repertoires, and about 10 million of these chains were shared by at least two donors. A nearest-neighbor algorithm error-corrected the raw reads and collapsed the reads into unique sequences, merging closely related sequences to remove PCR and sequencing errors. V, D and J gene segments were assigned by aligning CDR3 sequences to IMGT reference sequences. Each retained sequence needed at least a six-nucleotide match to both a V gene segment and a J gene segment. Rearrangements were called productive when the CDR3 lacked stop codons and stayed in frame with V and J; all others were non-productive. CDR3 was defined according to IMGT convention as the region running from the second conserved V-encoded cysteine to the conserved J-encoded phenylalanine. In an earlier analysis of around 600 of the donors, sequences lacking an unambiguous match to a single V gene segment were excluded. An earlier analysis of about 590 of the donors classified V segments as functional when productive rearrangements were above 56.7% and as segregating when the standard deviation between donors was above 5%. A statistical classification framework was built to diagnose cytomegalovirus status from the catalog of TCR beta chain sequences. V and J gene assignment, in a later analysis, came from comparing TCR nucleotide sequences with IMGT/GENE-DB human TR gene sequences. In a later analysis, CDR3 sequences and most-parsimonious VDJ recombination scenarios were assigned using the TCRdist pipeline. In a later analysis, every TCR beta chain was defined by the combination of its CDR3 amino acid sequence and its V-gene family, and reads without a unique V-gene family were dropped. A later analysis removed 550 to 650 highly shared, low-generation-probability nucleotide sequences to deal with suspected cross-contamination and a sequencing artifact. In a later analysis, a clonal expansion index was calculated for each public chain from normalized within-repertoire ranks of inferred template counts. A later analysis computed generation probabilities with a VDJ recombination model fitted to out-of-frame rearrangements, and checked the results against IGoR. In a later analysis, hypergeometric tests were used to score TCR-TCR, TCR-HLA and TCR-CMV co-occurrence, with a repertoire-size bias correction applied to TCR pairs. In a later analysis, false discovery rates were estimated by permuting HLA or CMV assignments 20 times. In a later analysis, co-occurring TCRs were grouped using DBSCAN, and TCRdist sequence similarity was added for clustering within HLA-allele-positive subsets. Repertoires with fewer than 30,000 or more than 120,000 public chains, plus five repertoires with anomalous nucleotide sharing, were excluded from co-occurrence clustering. Imported from immuneACCESS, the table was reduced by TCRdb to in-frame sequences with V and J called. These copies leave out some clones; in studies compared against another copy, an unresolved V gene accounts for under half, and the cause of the remainder is not known. V, J and clone size are those of that table, while D and trimming were read from the DNA. This sample gives some 180,000 clones in total; 75% to 90% of them show up just once. Around 1.4% of the sample goes to the ten largest clones.

The cohort comprised around 700 healthy bone marrow donors. At the time of sampling, every cohort member was nominally healthy, though immune exposures that went unrecorded were likely present. The donor was CMV seropositive and belonged to the group of over 250 seropositive cohort members. Each donor provided a peripheral blood sample, and peripheral blood mononuclear cells were used for TCR beta sequencing. Genomic DNA was extracted from the blood cell samples with the Qiagen DNeasy Blood Extraction Kit. This sequence originates from a girl between 5 and 17 years old in good health and CMV-seropositive. Rearrangement joined TRBV7-2 to TRBJ2-7; TRBD2 lines up with 8 middle nucleotides. Sequencing used PBMCs. The sequence in DNA is TGTGCCAGCAGCTTAAGTACTAGCGGTTCCTACGAGCAGTACTTC. Its product reads: CASSLSTSGSYEQYF.